The TCR beta chain described here comes from a study of Ad26.COV2.S vaccination and SARS-CoV-2 variants. Looking at the study overall: The donor participated in the COV1001 trial, in its Ad26.COV2.S arm. Points from the study as a whole: Once vaccination had occurred, spike-specific CD8+ and CD4+ T cell responses reportedly showed substantial breadth. Recipients of either vaccine or placebo displayed similar breadth of non-spike TCRs.

As for treatment: over 15 received Ad26.COV2.S at low or high dose, single or two shots; roughly 5 received placebo; per-sample allocation not given. After the first vaccine or placebo injection, samples were drawn on day 63. Turning to this clone: What it binds is not known.

Sequencing was performed with immunoSEQ multiplex PCR; in TCRdb, only in-frame clones are kept and a portion is missing. The sample yields over 450,000 clones, 89% seen once. This CDR3 has 12 amino acids. Germline CDR1 is MNHEY and CDR2 is SVGAGI. Trimming shortened V by 11 bases and J by 0 bases, and 11 bases separated the two germline ends. The sequences come from peripheral blood, collected in a trial of Ad26.COV2.S vaccine versus placebo. This TCR derives from a person between 18 and 65 years old who received the Ad26.COV2.S COVID-19 vaccine or a placebo. This sequence joins TRBV6-5 and TRBJ2-7, with D possibly matching TRBD2 (5 bases). The CDR3 coding sequence is TGTGCCGTCCGGGGAAACTCCTACGAGCAGTACTTC. Protein product: CAVRGNSYEQYF.